The clone carrying this T cell receptor (beta chain) was observed a few times. Its antigen is still unknown. This sample is part of a study of T-cell reconstitution after alpha-beta-depleted transplantation in children. Notes on the study in general: After transplant, at about two months, alpha-beta T cells were reportedly derived from several hundred expanded graft clones. Surviving recipient T cells and thymic progenitors produced the high day-60 TCRbeta diversity seen in some patients. A year post-transplant, T-cell counts and diversity derived mostly from newly produced T cells.

CDR1 is MNHEY and CDR2 is SVGAGI in the germline V gene. V lost 4 bases to trimming and J lost 5 bases, with 14 bases between them. This CDR3 region has 14 residues. It was with unique molecular identifiers that the TCRbeta library was prepared. TCRdb used MiXCR to reprocess the PCR reads, holding one entry per CDR3 protein. The data contain 300,000 to 350,000 distinct CDR3 sequences, approximately 23% of them seen just once; the ten biggest clones take up approximately 11%. This chain links TRBV6-5 with TRBJ1-1; no firm D call. The TCR comes from a male patient aged 5 to 17 who had a stem cell transplant for acute lymphoblastic leukemia, so the T cells may come from the graft donor. The starting material was PBMCs, mostly from graft donor cells, obtained 180 days after TCRalphabeta/CD19-depleted stem cell transplant. For the CDR3, the DNA is TGTGCCAGCAGTTTCGCCGAGGGAAGGACTGAAGCTTTCTTT. This gives the protein CASSFAEGRTEAFF.